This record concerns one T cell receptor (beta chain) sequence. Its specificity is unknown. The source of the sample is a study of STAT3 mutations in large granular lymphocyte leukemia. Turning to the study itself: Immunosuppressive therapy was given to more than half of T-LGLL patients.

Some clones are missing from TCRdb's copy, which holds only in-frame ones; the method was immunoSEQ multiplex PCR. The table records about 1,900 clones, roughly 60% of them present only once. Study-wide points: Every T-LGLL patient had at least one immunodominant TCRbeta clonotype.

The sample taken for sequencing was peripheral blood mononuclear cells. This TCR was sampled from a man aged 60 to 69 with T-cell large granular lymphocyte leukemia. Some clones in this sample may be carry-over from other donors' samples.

CDR3 coding DNA: TGTGCCACCTACCCGGAGGCTCTCGGGGACACTGAAGCTTTCTTT. This sequence encodes CATYPEALGDTEAFF. V gene TRBV6-6 combines with J gene TRBJ1-1, with D unresolved. The germline V gene encodes CDR1 MNHNY and CDR2 SVGAGI (reference sequence). The CDR3 sequence is 15 residues long. V lost 10 bases to trimming and J lost 3 bases, with 21 bases between them.